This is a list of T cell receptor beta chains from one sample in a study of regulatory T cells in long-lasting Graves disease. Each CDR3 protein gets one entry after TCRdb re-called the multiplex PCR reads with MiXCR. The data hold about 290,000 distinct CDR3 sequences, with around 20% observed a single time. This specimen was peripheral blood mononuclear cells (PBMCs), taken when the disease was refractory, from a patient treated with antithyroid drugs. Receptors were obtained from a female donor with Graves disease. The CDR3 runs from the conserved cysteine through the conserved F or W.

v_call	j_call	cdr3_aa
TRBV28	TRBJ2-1	CASNLEFRGYNEQFF
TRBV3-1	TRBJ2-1	CASSGNEQFF
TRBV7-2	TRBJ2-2	CASSLVLGNTGELFF
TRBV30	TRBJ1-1	CAWRAGRGNTEAFF
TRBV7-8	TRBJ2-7	CASSFRTVPYEQYF
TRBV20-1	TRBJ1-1	CSASPGGRTGAFF
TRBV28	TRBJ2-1	CASTGTGDNEQFF
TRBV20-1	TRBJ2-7	CSAPRVRESVEQYF
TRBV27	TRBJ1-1	CASSSGDTEAFF
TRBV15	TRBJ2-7	CATSTILARSYEQYF
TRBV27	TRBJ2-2	CASSPVGTGEAGELFF
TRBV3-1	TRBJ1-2	CASSQDYGREGYTF
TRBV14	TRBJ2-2	CASSQIAGGWNTGELFF
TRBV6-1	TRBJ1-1	CASSGFRDNAFF
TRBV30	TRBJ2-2	CASSSLGSNTGELFF
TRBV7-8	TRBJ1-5	CASSSRGGFNQPQHF
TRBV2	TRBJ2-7	CASSEKAGVREQYF
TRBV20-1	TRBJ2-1	CSAQRGAEYPREQFF
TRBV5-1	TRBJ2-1	CASSLWVVNGGNEQFF
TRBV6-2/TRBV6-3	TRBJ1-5	CASSFQGGPQHF
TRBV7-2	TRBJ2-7	CASSATRTGNEQYF
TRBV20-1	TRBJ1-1	CSATDTGMNTEAFF
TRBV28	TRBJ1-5	CASSSSAKGYSNQPQHF
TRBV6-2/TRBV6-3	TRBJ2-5	CASSWDPSSYQETQYF
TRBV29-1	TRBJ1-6	CSVDREDSPLHF
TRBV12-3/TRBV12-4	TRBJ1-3	CASSRGDTVYF
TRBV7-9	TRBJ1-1	CASSPGQGAWTEAFF
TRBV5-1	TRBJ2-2	CASSGPTGAGELFF
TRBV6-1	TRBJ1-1	CASSPLDGAAEAFF
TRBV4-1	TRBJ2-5	CASSQDISQTTKQETQYF
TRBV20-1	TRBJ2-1	CSASIAGVSNEQFF
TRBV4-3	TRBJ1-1	CASSQEAGQMNTEAFF
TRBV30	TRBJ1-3	CAWSASFGSGNTIYF
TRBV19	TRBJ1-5	CASSPQAVGNQPQHF
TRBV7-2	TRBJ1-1	CASSPQGATQAFF
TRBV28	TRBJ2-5	CASSPTGDWWTQYF
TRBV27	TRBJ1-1	CASSSLGAEAFF
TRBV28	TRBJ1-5	CASSSDRARGPQHF
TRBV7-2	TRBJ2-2	CASSRLAGFDTGELFF
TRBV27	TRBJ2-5	CASSSGTVGETQYF
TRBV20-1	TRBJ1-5	CSVKLGASIQPQHF
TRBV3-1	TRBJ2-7	CASSQAATSQYF
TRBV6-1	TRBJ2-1	CACSPGVYNEQFF
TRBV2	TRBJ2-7	CASSEGGAAESYEQYF
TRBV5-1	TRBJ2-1	CASVDSGNSYNEQFF
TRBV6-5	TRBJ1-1	CASSYSRRGWTEAFF
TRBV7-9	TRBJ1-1	CASSLGTFNTEAFF
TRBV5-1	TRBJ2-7	CASSLRKGALEYF